This TCR beta chain was recorded in a study of blood T cell repertoires in COVID-19. The data were produced by immunoSEQ multiplex PCR, yet TCRdb's version contains in-frame clones alone and is incomplete. Among approximately 130,000 clones listed, around 81% were seen once. This clone appeared a single time. In germline, CDR1 is MNHEY, CDR2 SVGAGI. The V gene lost 10 bases and the J gene lost 2 bases, with 18 bases spanning the gap. This CDR3 spans 14 amino acids. The sequenced sample consisted of peripheral blood. The sequence derives from a woman in her fifties or sixties with active or convalescent COVID-19. The rearrangement uses TRBV6-5 and TRBJ2-7; D might be TRBD1 (5 bases). This CDR3 is CATIDSALPYEQYV. The CDR3 region has the DNA TGTGCCACCATAGACAGCGCACTCCCCTACGAGCAGTACGTC.